These 32 T cell receptor beta chains originate from one sample sequenced in a study of blood T cells in healthy people across ages. A J-beta primer mix and a sample-barcoded 5' primer were used in a second PCR of roughly 7 to 12 cycles. TCRdb processed the 5' RACE reads anew with MiXCR; each CDR3 protein has one entry. The data hold 1 million to 1.2 million distinct CDR3 sequences, with 35% to 45% observed a single time. The sample consisted of blood. These TCRs come from a man in his late teens or twenties in good health.

This chain joins TRBV2 and TRBJ2-1; D is perhaps TRBD1 or TRBD2 (6 bases each). CDR3 size: 12 residues. V was trimmed by 8 bases and J by 8 bases, leaving 13 bases between them. The germline gives CDR1 SNHLY, CDR2 FYNNEI. The CDR3 sequence: CASDEGEDEQFF. In nucleotides, the CDR3 is TGTGCCAGCGATGAGGGGGAGGATGAGCAGTTCTTC.

With respect to this clonotype: One end of the junction is discordant with germline, which a read error may explain. The rearrangement joins TRBV3-1 to TRBJ1-5; D gene unclear. This CDR3 comprises 14 residues. Germline CDR1 LGHDT, CDR2 YNNKEL (reference sequence). CDR3 loop: CASSQEISSQPQHF. The CDR3 nucleotides are TGTGCCAGCAGCCAAGAGATCAGCAGTCAGCCCCAGCATTTT. The whole variable domain, filled in from reference TRBV3-1 and TRBJ1-5, reads DTAVSQTPKYLVTQMGNDKSIKCEQNLGHDTMYWYKQDSKKFLKIMFSYNNKELIINETVPNRFSPKSPDKAHLNLHINSLELGDSAVYFCASSQEISSQPQHFGDGTRLSIL.

V gene TRBV10-3 combines with J gene TRBJ2-3; the D gene is possibly TRBD2 (7 bases). The germline CDR1 and CDR2 sequences are ENHRY and SYGVKD. V was cut by 0 bases and J by 1 base, with 11 bases left in between. The CDR3 is 16 amino acids. The CDR3 DNA sequence: TGTGCCATCAGTGAGTCTCGGGGGGCGGGCACAGATACGCAGTATTTT. This sequence encodes CAISESRGAGTDTQYF.

As concerns this clonotype: The germline gene is not matched at one end of the junction; a read error may be the cause. The chain links TRBV6-5 to TRBJ2-3; TRBD2 matches at 10 bases. The germline V gene encodes CDR1 MNHEY and CDR2 SVGAGI. This CDR3 has 15 residues. The CDR3 loop reads CVSSLAGVAVDTQYF. The CDR3 region has the DNA TGTGTCAGCAGCCTAGCGGGGGTGGCAGTAGATACGCAGTATTTT.

This chain connects TRBV6-2 or TRBV6-3 to TRBJ2-3; 12 bases map to TRBD2. Germline loops: CDR1 MNHEY, CDR2 SVGEGT. V shed 4 bases, J shed 0 bases, and the junction held 11 bases outside the gene matches. This CDR3 spans 19 amino acids. The CDR3 nucleotides read TGTGCCAGCAGTTTCCAGACTAGCGGGGGATATAAAAGCACAGATACGCAGTATTTT. As protein: CASSFQTSGGYKSTDTQYF.

The V call is TRBV4-1, the J call TRBJ1-5, with D unclear. V was cut by 4 bases and J by 8 bases, with 12 bases left in between. This CDR3 comprises 13 residues. Germline V gene lookup returns CDR1 MGHRA and CDR2 YSYEKL. CDR3 nucleotide sequence: TGCGCCAGCAGCCGCAGAGATGGGGAGCCCCAGCATTTT. Residues: CASSRRDGEPQHF.

Regarding this clonotype: At one boundary the junction diverges from the germline segment, which might be a read error. The chain combines TRBV4-1 with TRBJ2-3, with 8 bases lining up with TRBD1. CDR1 is MGHRA and CDR2 is YSYEKL in the germline V gene. This CDR3 comprises 16 residues. The CDR3 DNA sequence: TGCGCCAGCAGCCAAGTAGGGACAGGTAGCACAGGTACGCAGTATTTT. Amino acid sequence: CASSQVGTGSTGTQYF.

V and J are TRBV7-8 and TRBJ2-4; D is unresolved. The CDR3 extends over 14 amino acids. Deletions cut 3 bases from V and 4 bases from J, with 10 bases between. From germline, CDR1 is SGHVS and CDR2 FQNEAQ. The CDR3 spells CASSFLGSKNIQYF. CDR3 sequence (DNA): TGTGCCAGCAGCTTTCTGGGTAGTAAAAACATTCAGTACTTC.

The chain couples TRBV20-1 to TRBJ1-5; the D gene is possibly TRBD1 (6 bases). CDR1 is DFQATT, CDR2 SNEGSKA, per germline (reference sequence). Trimming took 5 bases from V and 0 from J, leaving 14 bases between them. The CDR3 contains 15 residues. The CDR3 region has the DNA TGCAGTGCTTTGAATTTAGGGGGTAGCAATCAGCCCCAGCATTTT. It codes for CSALNLGGSNQPQHF.

A few counts support this clonotype. This may be a read error, as it is one base from a much larger clone. V usage is TRBV6-1 and J usage is TRBJ1-2, with D possibly matching TRBD1 (5 bases). Deletions cut 5 bases from V and 3 bases from J, with 13 bases between. CDR1 is MNHNS, CDR2 SASEGT, per germline. The CDR3 loop spans 14 amino acids. The CDR3 region has the DNA TGTGCCAGCAGTTCCCCGGGACGGTACTATGGCTACACCTTC. Its protein is CASSSPGRYYGYTF.

This chain joins TRBV5-6 and TRBJ2-2, with D perhaps matching TRBD1 (6 bases). The CDR3 extends over 15 amino acids. V gave up 3 bases and J gave up 2 bases, with 11 bases separating them. CDR1 and CDR2 from the germline V gene are SGHDT and YYEEEE. DNA of the CDR3: TGTGCCAGCAGCTACCGGGACACCAACACCGGGGAGCTGTTTTTT. It specifies CASSYRDTNTGELFF.

This clonotype was seen only a few times. The chain links TRBV20-1 to TRBJ1-4; 7 positions match TRBD1. CDR1 and CDR2 (germline): DFQATT, SNEGSKA (reference sequence). The CDR3 spans 15 residues. V shed 7 bases and J 0 bases; nucleotides not matched to a gene: 8. The DNA for the CDR3 is TGCAGTGGACGACAGGGAGCCACAACTAATGAAAAACTGTTTTTT. Amino acid sequence: CSGRQGATTNEKLFF.

The chain couples TRBV20-1 to TRBJ2-7; D possibly corresponds to TRBD1 (6 bases). Germline V gives CDR1 DFQATT, CDR2 SNEGSKA (reference sequence). Trimming shortened V by 1 base and J by 6 bases, and 19 bases separated the two germline ends. The CDR3 has 15 residues. The CDR3: CSARGYRDADLEQYF. DNA for the CDR3: TGCAGTGCTAGAGGGTACAGGGACGCCGACCTCGAGCAGTACTTC.

The chain uses TRBV28 and TRBJ1-3; tentatively, D is TRBD1 (5 bases). The CDR3 runs 15 residues. Germline values: CDR1 MDHEN, CDR2 SYDVKM. Trimming took 7 bases from V and 3 from J, leaving 16 bases between them. CDR3 residues: CASKTGTGVGNTIYF. CDR3 coding DNA: TGTGCCAGCAAAACCGGGACGGGTGTTGGAAACACCATATATTTT.

This clonotype was counted a few times. The V call is TRBV7-9, the J call TRBJ1-6; possibly TRBD1 for D (6 bases). Per germline, CDR1 SEHNR and CDR2 FQNEAQ (reference sequence). The CDR3 length is 15 residues. Trimming pared 11 bases from V and 0 bases from J, leaving 14 bases between. The CDR3 reads CAGGDTSSYNSPLHF. The CDR3 DNA follows: TGTGCCGGGGGGGACACGAGCTCCTATAATTCACCCCTCCACTTT.

Worth noting for this clonotype: One end of the junction varies from germline; a read error may be responsible. The chain employs TRBV12-5 and TRBJ1-2; TRBD1 is a possible D gene (6 bases). CDR1 LGHNT and CDR2 FRNRAP come from the germline V gene. The CDR3 totals 14 residues. For the CDR3, the DNA is TGTGCTAGTGGTTTGCAGGACAGTTTAGGTGGCTACAGCTTC. The encoded protein is CASGLQDSLGGYSF.

V and J are TRBV3-1 and TRBJ2-2, with D tentatively TRBD1 (5 bases). The CDR3 runs to 17 residues. Per germline, CDR1 LGHDT and CDR2 YNNKEL (reference sequence). Trimming removed 2 bases from V and 0 bases from J, with 13 bases in between. In DNA, the CDR3 is TGTGCCAGCAGCCAACGTGGGTTAGGGGCGAACACCGGGGAGCTGTTTTTT. This translates into CASSQRGLGANTGELFF.

Concerning this clonotype itself: At one end, the junction sequence differs from germline, possibly due to a read error. This chain links TRBV25-1 with TRBJ2-7, with 9 bases lining up with TRBD1. The CDR3 contains 14 residues. The germline V gene encodes CDR1 MGHDK and CDR2 SYGVNS. The CDR3 sequence: CASKRDRAPYDQYF. CDR3 sequence (DNA): TGTGCCAGTAAGAGGGACAGGGCGCCCTACGATCAGTACTTC.

Only a few counts were recorded for this clonotype. The chain combines TRBV18 with TRBJ2-3; D unclear. Germline V gene data show CDR1 as KGHSH and CDR2 as LQKENI. Trimming pared 8 bases from V and 0 bases from J, leaving 9 bases between. The CDR3 totals 13 residues. CDR3 nucleotide sequence: TGTGCCAGCACCTATACTAGCACAGATACGCAGTATTTT. Encoded protein: CASTYTSTDTQYF. Looking up the rest from reference TRBV18 and TRBJ2-3 gives the full variable domain: NAGVMQNPRHLVRRRGQEARLRCSPMKGHSHVYWYRQLPEEGLKFMVYLQKENIIDESGMPKERFSAEFPKEGPSILRIQQVVRGDSAAYFCASTYTSTDTQYFGPGTRLTVL.

This rearrangement joins TRBV7-2 to TRBJ2-7; 7 bases line up with TRBD1. CDR3 length equals 14 residues. The ends lost 1 base at V and 3 bases at J; junction bases unmatched: 3. In germline, CDR1 is SGHTA, CDR2 FQGNSA. The CDR3 loop reads CASSLEGGVYEQYF. The CDR3 region has the DNA TGTGCCAGCAGCTTAGAAGGGGGCGTCTACGAGCAGTACTTC.

This chain uses TRBV20-1 with TRBJ1-6; D not certain. Germline loops: CDR1 DFQATT, CDR2 SNEGSKA (reference sequence). This CDR3 is 16 amino acids long. Trimming left V 6 bases short and J 10 bases short, with 25 bases between. CDR3 amino acids: CSAPLRGNGLSSPLHF. CDR3 in DNA: TGCAGTGCCCCCCTAAGAGGGAATGGCTTGAGCTCACCCCTCCACTTT.

The table lists this clonotype with a few counts. The rearrangement joins TRBV10-3 to TRBJ2-7; D is ambiguous. The CDR3 covers 14 residues. V was clipped by 0 bases and J by 2 bases, with 8 bases between them. Germline values: CDR1 ENHRY, CDR2 SYGVKD. CDR3 region: CAISESPGPYEQYF. The CDR3 DNA reads TGTGCCATCAGTGAGTCCCCGGGCCCCTACGAGCAGTACTTC.

This clonotype showed up just once. The V gene is TRBV27, the J gene TRBJ2-2; tentatively, D is TRBD2 (7 bases). Germline loops: CDR1 MNHEY, CDR2 SMNVEV (reference sequence). The CDR3 sequence is 15 residues long. Trimming removed 5 bases at V and 0 bases at J, with 10 bases between. This CDR3 reads CASSGGGANTGELFF. The CDR3 DNA reads TGTGCCAGCAGTGGCGGGGGCGCGAACACCGGGGAGCTGTTTTTT.

This clonotype has a single count. The chain combines TRBV7-9 with TRBJ1-2; D ambiguous. Looked up from germline, CDR1 is SEHNR and CDR2 is FQNEAQ (reference sequence). V was trimmed by 5 bases and J by 8 bases, leaving 18 bases between them. This CDR3 has 14 amino acids. The CDR3 sequence: CASSRHSGYQGYTF. The CDR3 coding sequence is TGTGCCAGCAGCCGTCATTCGGGATATCAGGGCTACACCTTC.

This clonotype came up a few times. The chain links TRBV25-1 to TRBJ2-3; TRBD1 matches at 9 bases. This CDR3 is 17 amino acids long. J lost 0 bases, V lost 9 bases, and 13 bases had no gene match. From germline, CDR1 is MGHDK and CDR2 SYGVNS. CDR3: CARGRDRAFPSTDTQYF. CDR3 nucleotides: TGTGCCAGGGGCCGGGACAGGGCCTTTCCCAGCACAGATACGCAGTATTTT.

This chain joins TRBV4-2 and TRBJ2-3, with 12 bases that match TRBD2. The junction had 5 bases not matched to a gene; V was cut back by 4 bases and J by 0 bases. Germline lookup yields CDR1 LGHNA and CDR2 YNFKEQ. The CDR3 has 17 amino acids. CDR3 in amino acids: CASSLTSGGPSTDTQYF. CDR3 sequence (DNA): TGTGCCAGCAGCCTGACTAGCGGGGGTCCAAGCACAGATACGCAGTATTTT.

The gene calls are TRBV20-1 and TRBJ2-1; D not certain. The CDR3 covers 13 residues. The germline CDR1 and CDR2 sequences are DFQATT and SNEGSKA (reference sequence). The V end lost 3 bases, the J end lost 5 bases, and 11 bases lay between the germline ends. Here the CDR3 DNA reads TGCAGTGCTAGTCTATCGGTACACAATGAGCAGTTCTTC. It encodes CSASLSVHNEQFF.

This rearrangement joins TRBV25-1 to TRBJ1-2; TRBD1 agrees at 7 bases. The CDR3 contains 15 residues. With V trimmed by 3 bases and J by 2 bases, 6 bases remained unmatched. The germline CDR1 and CDR2 sequences are MGHDK and SYGVNS. As DNA, the CDR3 is TGTGCCAGCAGTGACGATTCAGGGGGAAACTATGGCTACACCTTC. This translates into CASSDDSGGNYGYTF.

The chain is built from TRBV14 and TRBJ2-3; TRBD1 is a possible D gene (6 bases). V dropped 0 bases and J dropped 5 bases, with 12 bases sitting between them. The CDR3 length is 15 residues. The germline gives CDR1 SGHDN, CDR2 FVKESK. CDR3 sequence: CASSQESGGGDTQYF. In DNA form, the CDR3 reads TGTGCCAGCAGCCAAGAATCTGGGGGCGGAGATACGCAGTATTTT.

This clonotype was seen a few times. This CDR3 reads CSASGGRGPGDTQYF. Here the CDR3 DNA reads TGCAGTGCTAGTGGGGGCAGGGGGCCCGGAGATACGCAGTATTTT. The chain uses TRBV20-1 and TRBJ2-3; 8 bases are shared with TRBD1. CDR1 is DFQATT and CDR2 is SNEGSKA in the germline V gene (reference sequence). Unmatched junction bases numbered 10, after V lost 3 bases and J lost 5 bases. This CDR3 is built from 15 residues.

This chain links TRBV12-3 or TRBV12-4 with TRBJ1-5; 9 bases map to TRBD1. The CDR3 runs to 17 residues. Trimming took 2 bases from V and 4 from J; bases not matched to a gene: 9. The CDR3 region is CASSLWGGGTGNQPQHF. The DNA of the CDR3 is TGTGCCAGCAGTTTATGGGGGGGAGGGACAGGGAATCAGCCCCAGCATTTT.

The chain employs TRBV2 and TRBJ2-5; 8 positions match TRBD2. Germline CDR1 is SNHLY and CDR2 is FYNNEI. Trimming removed 8 bases from V and 5 bases from J; junction bases left unmatched: 16. The CDR3 consists of 16 residues. The CDR3 DNA sequence: TGTGCCAGCCGCTCTACTAGCGGCCCTGGTTCCGAGACCCAGTACTTC. Protein product: CASRSTSGPGSETQYF.